Described below is a single T cell receptor (beta chain) sequence and its context. The sequencing template was cDNA reverse transcribed from extracted RNA. Clones were sequenced by immunoSEQ multiplex PCR, and TCRdb holds only the in-frame ones, with some missing. This table has fewer than 250,000 clones, around 62% appearing once. CDR1 is SGHDN, CDR2 FVKESK, per germline. Trimming stripped 4 bases from V and 7 bases from J, with 10 bases between. The length of the CDR3 is 13 residues. The sample belongs to a study of CD8+ T cells in alopecia areata. Here the sequenced sample was CD4+ T cells sorted from blood, taken at week 0. The J gene is TRBJ1-4, the V gene TRBV14, with D uncertain. The TCR originated in a human donor with alopecia areata. As DNA, the CDR3 is TGTGCCAGCAGCCCCCGGCTCGGTGAAAAACTGTTTTTT. It codes for CASSPRLGEKLFF.